These 13 T cell receptor beta chains came from one sample sequenced in a study of T cell responses to AZD1222 COVID-19 vaccine (dated by TCRdb to the early 2020s). The time point tag for this specimen amounts to: baseline before first vaccination. The treatment or condition label, as the study defines it: meningococcal conjugate vaccine given as trial control. The library was prepared using the immunoSEQ multiplex PCR assay. TCRdb took over this immuneACCESS table, retaining in-frame rearrangements with V and J assigned. Such tables are incomplete; in checked studies, under half of the missing clones stem from an unresolved V gene, and the remainder is unexplained. For this sample the table gives some 120,000 clones, of which roughly 89% were detected only once. The biggest ten clones account for roughly 10% of the sample. This sample comprised peripheral blood, obtained on day 0 of MenACWY control vaccination. Receptors originate from an adult in good health.

This chain connects TRBV29-1 to TRBJ2-1, with 8 bases fitting TRBD2. This CDR3 contains 15 residues. Germline-derived CDR1 and CDR2 are SQVTM and ANQGSEA. J was trimmed by 9 bases and V by 4 bases; bases with no gene match: 14. The CDR3 DNA sequence: TGCAGCGTTGGATCACCGGGACTAGATTCGCCTGAGCAGTTCTTC. Encoded protein: CSVGSPGLDSPEQFF.

The chain recombines TRBV27 with TRBJ2-7; weak D call: TRBD2 (7 bases). The CDR3 is 18 amino acids. CDR1 is MNHEY and CDR2 is SMNVEV in the germline V gene (reference sequence). V lost 2 bases, J lost 5 bases, and 25 bases lay in between. The CDR3 is CASSLRNRGGNRRNEQYF. The DNA of the CDR3 is TGTGCCAGCAGTTTAAGAAATAGGGGGGGCAACAGGAGGAACGAGCAGTACTTC.

The chain is built from TRBV7-8 and TRBJ2-1; TRBD2 agrees at 13 bases. CDR3 size: 18 residues. Trimming removed 4 bases from V and 1 base from J; junction bases left unmatched: 7. The germline V gene has CDR1 SGHVS and CDR2 FQNEAQ. CDR3 nucleotide sequence: TGTGCCAGCAGCTCCGGGACTAGCGGGACCCTTTCCTACAATGAGCAGTTCTTC. Protein product: CASSSGTSGTLSYNEQFF.

The J gene is TRBJ2-5, the V gene TRBV4-1; TRBD2 matches 8 bases. CDR3 length: 17 residues. With 1 base clipped from V and 5 bases from J, the junction kept 12 bases outside the gene matches. In germline, CDR1 is MGHRA, CDR2 YSYEKL. The CDR3 sequence: CASSQVSRLALGETQYF. The CDR3 DNA is TGCGCCAGCAGCCAAGTATCGCGACTAGCGCTTGGGGAGACCCAGTACTTC.

The V and J genes are TRBV2 and TRBJ1-2; 8 bases are shared with TRBD1. The CDR3 runs 14 residues. Germline V gene sequence: CDR1 SNHLY, CDR2 FYNNEI. V lost 4 bases, J lost 8 bases, and 9 bases stayed unmatched. The chain's CDR3 is CASSAGTGTLGYTF. The CDR3 bases are TGTGCCAGCAGTGCCGGGACAGGAACCTTGGGCTACACCTTC.

This rearrangement joins TRBV6-4 to TRBJ2-3, with TRBD2 as a possible D gene (6 bases). CDR3 length: 16 amino acids. Germline CDR1 MRHNA, CDR2 SNTAGT. Trimming removed 0 bases at V and 5 bases at J, with 15 bases between. This CDR3 reads CASSDSVNSGVDTQYF. The CDR3, as DNA: TGTGCCAGCAGTGACTCGGTGAATTCGGGAGTAGATACGCAGTATTTT.

This rearrangement joins TRBV7-2 to TRBJ2-1; 10 bases line up with TRBD2. There are 18 residues in the CDR3. CDR1 and CDR2 from the germline V gene are SGHTA and FQGNSA. J lost 0 bases, V lost 6 bases, and 11 bases had no gene match. The CDR3 loop is CASRWGHSGRPSYNEQFF. The CDR3 bases are TGTGCCAGCAGGTGGGGGCATAGCGGGAGGCCCTCCTACAATGAGCAGTTCTTC.

The genes are TRBV6-5 and TRBJ2-1, with D uncertain. V lost 2 bases, J lost 7 bases, and 12 bases lay in between. The CDR3 has 14 residues. The germline V gene encodes CDR1 MNHEY and CDR2 SVGAGI. The CDR3 DNA reads as TGTGCCAGCAGTTACGGGTTCGGTGATAATGAGCAGTTCTTC. This gives the protein CASSYGFGDNEQFF.

This clone was detected a few times. Other DNA sequences in this specimen translate into the identical CDR3. The chain carries TRBV12-3 or TRBV12-4 and TRBJ2-2, with no clear D. This CDR3 has 12 amino acids. The V gene lost 4 bases and the J gene lost 4 bases, with 4 bases spanning the gap. The CDR3 loop reads CASSSGTGELFF. The CDR3 DNA reads as TGTGCCAGCAGTTCAGGCACCGGGGAGCTGTTTTTT.

The chain couples TRBV9 to TRBJ2-1; D is ambiguous. Trimming left V 7 bases short and J 2 bases short, with 13 bases between. The CDR3 loop spans 14 amino acids. CDR1 is SGDLS and CDR2 is YYNGEE in the germline V gene. The CDR3 DNA follows: TGTGCCAGCGGCCCCAGTACAGCCTACAATGAGCAGTTCTTC. Translated, it gives CASGPSTAYNEQFF.

The chain has TRBV10-3 and TRBJ2-3; D is possibly TRBD1 or TRBD2 (7 bases each). The germline V and J ends were trimmed by 10 bases and 2 bases, with 19 bases remaining between them. The CDR3 consists of 15 residues. The germline CDR1 and CDR2 sequences are ENHRY and SYGVKD. The CDR3 spells CATREGAADTDTQYF. CDR3 DNA: TGTGCCACTAGGGAGGGGGCCGCGGACACAGATACGCAGTATTTT.

V usage is TRBV5-1 and J usage is TRBJ1-1; possibly TRBD1 for D (6 bases). Looked up from germline, CDR1 is SGHRS and CDR2 is YFSETQ. V was shortened by 6 bases and J by 5 bases, with 23 bases between the two germline ends. The CDR3 is 16 residues long. CDR3 in DNA: TGCGCCAGCACCCCGGGAGGAACGGGGGGGCGGACTGAAGCTTTCTTT. It codes for CASTPGGTGGRTEAFF.

This rearrangement joins TRBV27 to TRBJ2-5, with D unresolved. The CDR3 has 12 amino acids. V lost 0 bases, J lost 4 bases, and 3 bases lay in between. Germline V gene sequence: CDR1 MNHEY, CDR2 SMNVEV (reference sequence). This CDR3 reads CASSLSGETQYF. The CDR3 DNA reads as TGTGCCAGCAGTTTATCTGGAGAGACCCAGTACTTC.